Included here is one T cell receptor (beta chain) sequence, with context. This specimen comes from a study of blood T cells in healthy people across ages. It was with a sample-barcoded 5' primer and a J-beta primer mix that a second PCR of about 6 to 12 cycles was run. Each CDR3 protein gets one entry after TCRdb re-called the 5' RACE reads with MiXCR. The profile shows 600,000 to 1,000,000 distinct CDR3 sequences, 58% of them singletons. The receptor was derived from a man in his thirties or forties in good health. The sequenced sample was blood.

CDR3 sequence: CAWDDYRSYNEQFF. The CDR3 coding sequence is TGTGCCTGGGACGACTATCGCTCCTACAATGAGCAGTTCTTC. The chain links TRBV30 to TRBJ2-1; D is perhaps TRBD2 (5 bases). V lost 5 bases and J 0 bases, leaving 11 bases between the germline ends. The CDR3 contains 14 residues. The germline V gene encodes CDR1 GTSNPN and CDR2 SVGIG (reference sequence).